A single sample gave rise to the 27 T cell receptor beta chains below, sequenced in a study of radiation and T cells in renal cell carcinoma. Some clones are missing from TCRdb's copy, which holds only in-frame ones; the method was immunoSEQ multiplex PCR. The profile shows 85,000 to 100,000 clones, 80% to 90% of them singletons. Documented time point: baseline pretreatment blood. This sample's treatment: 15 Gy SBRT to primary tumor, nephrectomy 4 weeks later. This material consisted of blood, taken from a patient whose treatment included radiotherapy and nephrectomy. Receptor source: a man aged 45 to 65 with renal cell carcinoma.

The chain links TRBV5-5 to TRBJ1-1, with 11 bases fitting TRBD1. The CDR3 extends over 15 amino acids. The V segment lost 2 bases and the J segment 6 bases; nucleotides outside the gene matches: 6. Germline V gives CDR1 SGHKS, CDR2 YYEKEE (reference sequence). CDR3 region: CASSFRDRGGPEAFF. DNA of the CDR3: TGTGCCAGCAGCTTCAGGGACAGGGGGGGACCTGAAGCTTTCTTT.

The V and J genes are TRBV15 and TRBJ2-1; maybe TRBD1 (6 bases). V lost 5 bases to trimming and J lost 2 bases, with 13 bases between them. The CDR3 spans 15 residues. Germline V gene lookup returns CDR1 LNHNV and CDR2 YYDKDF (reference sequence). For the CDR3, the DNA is TGTGCCACCAGCGCCAGGGGCGTCACCTACAATGAGCAGTTCTTC. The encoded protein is CATSARGVTYNEQFF.

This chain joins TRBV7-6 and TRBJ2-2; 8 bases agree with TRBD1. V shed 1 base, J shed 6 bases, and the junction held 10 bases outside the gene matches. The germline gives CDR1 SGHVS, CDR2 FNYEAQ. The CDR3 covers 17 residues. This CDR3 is CASSLDPPATGAGELFF. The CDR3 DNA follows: TGTGCCAGCAGCTTAGATCCTCCCGCGACAGGGGCCGGGGAGCTGTTTTTT.

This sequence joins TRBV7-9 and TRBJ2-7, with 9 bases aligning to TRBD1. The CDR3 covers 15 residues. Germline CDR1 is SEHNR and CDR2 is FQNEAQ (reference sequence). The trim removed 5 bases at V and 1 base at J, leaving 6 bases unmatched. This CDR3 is CASSPAGQGSYEQYF. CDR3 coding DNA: TGTGCCAGCAGCCCCGCGGGACAGGGTTCCTACGAGCAGTACTTC.

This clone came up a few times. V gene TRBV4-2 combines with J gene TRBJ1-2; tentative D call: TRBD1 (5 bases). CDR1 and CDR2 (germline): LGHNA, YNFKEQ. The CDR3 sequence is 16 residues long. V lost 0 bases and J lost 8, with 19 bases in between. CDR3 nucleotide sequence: TGTGCCAGCAGCCAAGACGTTTCTACCTCGGGGGGAGGCTACACCTTC. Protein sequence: CASSQDVSTSGGGYTF.

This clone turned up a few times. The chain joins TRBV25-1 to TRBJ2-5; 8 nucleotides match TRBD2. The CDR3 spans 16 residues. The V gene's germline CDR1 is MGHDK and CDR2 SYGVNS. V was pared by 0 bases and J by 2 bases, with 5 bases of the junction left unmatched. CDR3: CASSEYWSGGQETQYF. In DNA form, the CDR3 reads TGTGCCAGCAGTGAATATTGGAGCGGGGGACAAGAGACCCAGTACTTC. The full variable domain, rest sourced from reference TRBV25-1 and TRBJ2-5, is EADIYQTPRYLVIGTGKKITLECSQTMGHDKMYWYQQDPGMELHLIHYSYGVNSTEKGDLSSESTVSRIRTEHFPLTLESARPSHTSQYLCASSEYWSGGQETQYFGPGTRLLVL.

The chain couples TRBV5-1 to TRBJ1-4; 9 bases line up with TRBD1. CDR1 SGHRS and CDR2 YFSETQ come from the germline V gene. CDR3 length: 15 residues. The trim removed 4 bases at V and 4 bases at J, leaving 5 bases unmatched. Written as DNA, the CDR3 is TGCGCCAGCAGCGATCCGGGACAGGGTAATGAAAAACTGTTTTTT. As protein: CASSDPGQGNEKLFF. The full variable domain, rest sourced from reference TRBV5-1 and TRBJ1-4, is KAGVTQTPRYLIKTRGQQVTLSCSPISGHRSVSWYQQTPGQGLQFLFEYFSETQRNKGNFPGRFSGRQFSNSRSEMNVSTLELGDSALYLCASSDPGQGNEKLFFGSGTQLSVL.

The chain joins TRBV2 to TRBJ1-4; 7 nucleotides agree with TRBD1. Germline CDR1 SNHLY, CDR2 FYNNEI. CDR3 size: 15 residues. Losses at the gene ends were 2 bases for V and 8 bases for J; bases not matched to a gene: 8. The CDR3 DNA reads TGTGCCAGCAGTGAAATTAGAGGGGGCGACGAAAAACTGTTTTTT. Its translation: CASSEIRGGDEKLFF.

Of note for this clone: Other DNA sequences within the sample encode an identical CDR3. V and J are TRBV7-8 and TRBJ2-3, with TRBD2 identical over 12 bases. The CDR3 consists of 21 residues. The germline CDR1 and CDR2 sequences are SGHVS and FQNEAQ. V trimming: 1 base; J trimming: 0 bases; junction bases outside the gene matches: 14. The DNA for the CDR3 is TGTGCCAGCAGCTTAGGGTGGGGGAGACTAGCGGGGGTTGATAGCACAGATACGCAGTATTTT. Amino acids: CASSLGWGRLAGVDSTDTQYF.

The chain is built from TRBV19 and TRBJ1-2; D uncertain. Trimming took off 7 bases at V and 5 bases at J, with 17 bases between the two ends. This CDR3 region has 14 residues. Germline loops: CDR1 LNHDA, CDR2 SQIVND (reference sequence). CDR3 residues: CASNFRSQFYGYTF. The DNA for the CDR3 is TGTGCCAGTAACTTCCGGAGCCAATTTTATGGCTACACCTTC.

The CDR3: CAISESGTVYGYTF. CDR3 in DNA: TGTGCCATCAGTGAGTCAGGAACAGTTTATGGCTACACCTTC. The rearrangement uses TRBV10-3 and TRBJ1-2; D uncertain. Trimming stripped 0 bases from V and 5 bases from J, with 10 bases between. The V gene's germline CDR1 is ENHRY and CDR2 SYGVKD. The CDR3 totals 14 residues.

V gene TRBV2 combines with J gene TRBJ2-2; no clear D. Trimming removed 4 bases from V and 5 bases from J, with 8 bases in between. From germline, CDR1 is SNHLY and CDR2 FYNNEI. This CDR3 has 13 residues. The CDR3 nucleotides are TGTGCCAGCAGTGTTCAGGCGACCGGGGAGCTGTTTTTT. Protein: CASSVQATGELFF.

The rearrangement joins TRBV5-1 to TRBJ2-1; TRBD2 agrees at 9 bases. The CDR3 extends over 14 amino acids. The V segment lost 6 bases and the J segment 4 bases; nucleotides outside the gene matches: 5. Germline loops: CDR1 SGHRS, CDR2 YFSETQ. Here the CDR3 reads CASTSGGSYNEQFF. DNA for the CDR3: TGCGCCAGCACGAGCGGGGGGTCTTACAATGAGCAGTTCTTC.

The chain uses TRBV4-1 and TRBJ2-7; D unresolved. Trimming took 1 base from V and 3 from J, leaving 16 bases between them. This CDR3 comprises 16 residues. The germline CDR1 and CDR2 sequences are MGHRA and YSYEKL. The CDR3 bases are TGCGCCAGCAGCCAAGGTAGGGCCGCTGGGAACTACGAGCAGTACTTC. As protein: CASSQGRAAGNYEQYF.

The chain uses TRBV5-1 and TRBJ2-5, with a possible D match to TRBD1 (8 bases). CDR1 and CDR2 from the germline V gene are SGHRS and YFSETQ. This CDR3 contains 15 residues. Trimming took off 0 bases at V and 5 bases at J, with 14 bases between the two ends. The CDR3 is CASSLVTGEGETQYF. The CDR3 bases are TGCGCCAGCAGCTTGGTGACAGGGGAGGGGGAGACCCAGTACTTC.

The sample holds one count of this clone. The CDR3 coding sequence is TGTGCCAGCAGCTTGACACTAGCAAAAGAGACCCAGTACTTC. Protein: CASSLTLAKETQYF. The chain combines TRBV5-4 with TRBJ2-5; possibly TRBD2 for D (6 bases). V was trimmed by 1 base and J by 3 bases, leaving 10 bases between them. In germline, CDR1 is SGHNT, CDR2 YYREEE (reference sequence). CDR3 length equals 14 residues.

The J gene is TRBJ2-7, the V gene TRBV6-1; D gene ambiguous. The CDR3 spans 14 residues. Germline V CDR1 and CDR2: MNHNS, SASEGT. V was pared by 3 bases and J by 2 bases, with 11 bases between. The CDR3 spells CASSEVPGPYEQYF. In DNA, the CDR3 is TGTGCCAGCAGTGAGGTCCCGGGCCCCTACGAGCAGTACTTC.

The CDR3 DNA sequence: TGTGCCTGGAGAAAAATCCGGCTCGCCGCTGGCTACACCTTC. Translating gives CAWRKIRLAAGYTF. This chain joins TRBV30 and TRBJ1-2; D is ambiguous. Trimming removed 3 bases at V and 7 bases at J, with 18 bases between. Germline-derived CDR1 and CDR2 are GTSNPN and SVGIG (reference sequence). The CDR3 is made up of 14 amino acids.

The CDR3 loop reads CASSRTGGDEQYF. CDR3 nucleotides: TGTGCCAGCAGTCGCACAGGGGGTGACGAGCAGTACTTC. J is TRBJ2-5 and V is TRBV6-5; 8 bases are shared with TRBD1. The DNA end lines up better with TRBJ2-7; the J call may be wrong. Germline assignment: CDR1 MNHEY and CDR2 SVGAGI. The CDR3 spans 13 residues.

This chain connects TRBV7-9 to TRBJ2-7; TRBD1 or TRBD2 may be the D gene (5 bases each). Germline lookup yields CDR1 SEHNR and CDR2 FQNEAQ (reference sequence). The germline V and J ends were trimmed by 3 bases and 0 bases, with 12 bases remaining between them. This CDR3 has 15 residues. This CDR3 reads CASSLEGTFSYEQYF. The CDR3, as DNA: TGTGCCAGCAGCTTGGAAGGGACCTTCTCCTACGAGCAGTACTTC.

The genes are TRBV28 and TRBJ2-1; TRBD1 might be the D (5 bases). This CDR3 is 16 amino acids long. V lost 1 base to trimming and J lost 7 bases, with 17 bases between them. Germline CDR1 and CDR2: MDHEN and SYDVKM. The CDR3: CASSLLTAWQGNEQFF. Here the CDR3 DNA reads TGTGCCAGCAGTTTATTGACTGCCTGGCAGGGAAATGAGCAGTTCTTC.

The CDR3 loop is CASSPGQGGQSGGYTF. The CDR3 DNA reads TGTGCCAGCAGCCCAGGACAGGGAGGACAATCGGGTGGCTACACCTTC. The chain is built from TRBV7-2 and TRBJ1-2; 8 bases map to TRBD1. V shed 5 bases, J shed 7 bases, and the junction held 15 bases outside the gene matches. The germline CDR1 and CDR2 sequences are SGHTA and FQGNSA. The CDR3 is 16 amino acids. Combining the CDR3 with reference TRBV7-2 and TRBJ1-2 gives the whole variable domain GAGVSQSPSNKVTEKGKDVELRCDPISGHTALYWYRQSLGQGLEFLIYFQGNSAPDKSGLPSDRFSAERTGGSVSTLTIQRTQQEDSAVYLCASSPGQGGQSGGYTFGSGTRLTVV.

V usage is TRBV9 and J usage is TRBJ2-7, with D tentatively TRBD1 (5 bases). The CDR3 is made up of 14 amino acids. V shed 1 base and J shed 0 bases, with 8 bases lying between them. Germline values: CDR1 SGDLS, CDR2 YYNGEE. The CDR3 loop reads CASSVFQGSYEQYF. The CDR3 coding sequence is TGTGCCAGCAGCGTATTTCAGGGCTCCTACGAGCAGTACTTC.

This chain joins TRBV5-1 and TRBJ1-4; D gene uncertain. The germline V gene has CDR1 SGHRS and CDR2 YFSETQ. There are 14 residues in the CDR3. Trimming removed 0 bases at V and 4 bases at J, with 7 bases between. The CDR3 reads CASSLVPDNEKLFF. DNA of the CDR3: TGCGCCAGCAGCTTGGTTCCAGATAATGAAAAACTGTTTTTT.

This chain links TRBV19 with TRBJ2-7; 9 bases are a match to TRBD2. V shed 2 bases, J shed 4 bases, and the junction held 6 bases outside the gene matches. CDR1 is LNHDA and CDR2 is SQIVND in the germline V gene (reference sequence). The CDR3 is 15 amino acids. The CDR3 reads CASSIPRGGAYEQYF. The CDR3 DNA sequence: TGTGCCAGTAGTATACCGCGCGGGGGGGCGTACGAGCAGTACTTC. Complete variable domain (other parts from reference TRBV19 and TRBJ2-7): DGGITQSPKYLFRKEGQNVTLSCEQNLNHDAMYWYRQDPGQGLRLIYYSQIVNDFQKGDIAEGYSVSREKKESFPLTVTSAQKNPTAFYLCASSIPRGGAYEQYFGPGTRLTVT.

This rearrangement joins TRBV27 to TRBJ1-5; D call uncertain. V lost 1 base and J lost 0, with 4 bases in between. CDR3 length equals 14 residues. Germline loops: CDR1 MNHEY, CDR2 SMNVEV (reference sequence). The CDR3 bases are TGTGCCAGCAGTTTATGGGGTAGCAATCAGCCCCAGCATTTT. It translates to CASSLWGSNQPQHF.

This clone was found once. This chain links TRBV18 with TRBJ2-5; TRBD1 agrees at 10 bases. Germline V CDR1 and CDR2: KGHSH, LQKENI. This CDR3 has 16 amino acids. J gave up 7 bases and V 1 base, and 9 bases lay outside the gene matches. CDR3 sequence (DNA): TGTGCCAGCTCACCACTCCCCGGGACAGGGGACGGGACCCAGTACTTC. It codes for CASSPLPGTGDGTQYF.